Reported below is one TCR beta chain. This sample stems from a study of CD8 T cells in Susac syndrome. The RNA, roughly 0.5 to 1 ug, was put through reverse transcription using random hexamers. Across 54 Vbeta and 13 Jbeta, immunoSEQ multiplex PCR amplified TCR beta CDR3. TCRdb analysed the immunoSEQ multiplex PCR reads with MiXCR anew, one entry per CDR3 protein. Among roughly 150,000 distinct CDR3 sequences listed, approximately 95% were seen once. The CDR3 runs 14 residues. The trim removed 7 bases at V and 2 bases at J, leaving 10 bases unmatched. Germline values: CDR1 SQVTM, CDR2 ANQGSEA. Peripheral blood CD8+ and CD4+ T cells were profiled by TCR beta sequencing. In contrast to the negatively isolated CD8+ and CD4+ T cells, TEMRA cells were FACS-enriched.

The sequenced material came from CD4+ T cells from PBMCs. The TCR sequence derives from a human donor with Susac syndrome. The rearrangement links TRBV29-1 to TRBJ1-1, with 7 bases lining up with TRBD1. CDR3 amino acids: CSAGMGTANTEAFF. CDR3 nucleotide sequence: TGCAGCGCCGGGATGGGGACAGCAAACACTGAAGCTTTCTTT.